This T cell receptor beta chain came from a study of T cell clonality in common variable immunodeficiency. Study results and limitations: CVID subjects showed higher TCRbeta clonality than healthy controls. In common variable immunodeficiency, TCR beta chains reportedly carried fewer deletions and N-nucleotide insertions. Compared with controls, CVID subjects had fewer shared TCRbeta clones.

This clone was counted at least ten times. The target antigen is unknown. The read ends 3 residues before the CDR3 terminus; that terminus is restored from the germline J gene. Only in-frame clones appear in the TCRdb table, and some are missing; sequencing was by immunoSEQ multiplex PCR. The sample has about 64,000 clones, none seen only once. Most patients and controls had Caucasian heritage. Germline trimming cut 4 bases from V and 9 bases from J; bases unmatched to any gene: 3. This CDR3 has 13 residues. The chain has TRBV12-3 or TRBV12-4 and TRBJ1-6, with 7 bases aligning to TRBD1. This sequence was found in a person between 18 and 75 years old in good health. The sequenced material came from peripheral blood mononuclear cells. Incomplete CDR3 DNA: TGTGCCAGCAGTTCCCAGGGGGGTTCACCC. Its protein product is CASSSQGGSP. The whole CDR3 is CASSSQGGSPLHF.